This T cell receptor beta chain is drawn from a study of T cell responses to AZD1222 COVID-19 vaccine. Study-level results: Possibly, clonal diversity was underestimated; donors were largely white British and included more females.

Germline assignment: CDR1 MNHNY and CDR2 SVGAGI (reference sequence). There are 12 residues in the CDR3. V lost 4 bases and J lost 2, with 5 bases in between. Using immunoSEQ multiplex PCR, the repertoire was profiled, and TCRdb retains in-frame clones only, with some absent. This sample has more than 80,000 clones; 85% to 90% occur once, and the top ten carry more than 8.5%. As regards this clone: No antigen is known for it.

The clonotype comes from an adult in good health. The rearrangement uses TRBV6-6 and TRBJ2-5; no definite D call. Sequences were derived from peripheral blood, sampled on day 0 of AZD1222 vaccination. CDR3 residues: CASSFTQETQYF. DNA of the CDR3: TGTGCCAGCAGTTTCACACAAGAGACCCAGTACTTC.